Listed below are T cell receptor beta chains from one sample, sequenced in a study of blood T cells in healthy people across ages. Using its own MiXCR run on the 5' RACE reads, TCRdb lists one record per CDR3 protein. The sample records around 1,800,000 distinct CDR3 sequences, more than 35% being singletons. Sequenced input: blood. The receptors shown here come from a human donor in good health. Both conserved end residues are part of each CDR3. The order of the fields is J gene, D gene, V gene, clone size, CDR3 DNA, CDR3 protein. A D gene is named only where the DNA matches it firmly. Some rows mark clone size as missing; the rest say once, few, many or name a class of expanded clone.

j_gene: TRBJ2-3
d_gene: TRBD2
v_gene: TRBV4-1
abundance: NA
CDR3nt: TGCGCCAGCAGCCAATTTAGCGGGGCCACAGATACGCAGTATTTT
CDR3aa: CASSQFSGATDTQYF

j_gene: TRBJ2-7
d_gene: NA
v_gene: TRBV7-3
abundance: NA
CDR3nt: TGTGCCAGCAGCTGGGGTCTATCCGGGAGCTCCTACAATGAGCAGTACTTC
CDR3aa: CASSWGLSGSSYNEQYF

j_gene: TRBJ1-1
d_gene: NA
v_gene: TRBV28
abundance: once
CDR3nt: TGTGCCAGCAGTTACAATGGACATATGAACACTGAAGCTTTCTTT
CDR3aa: CASSYNGHMNTEAFF

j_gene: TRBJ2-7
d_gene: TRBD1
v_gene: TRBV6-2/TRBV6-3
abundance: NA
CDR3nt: TGTGCCAGCAGTTACCCTCGGGACAGCACCTACGAGCAGTACTTC
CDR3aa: CASSYPRDSTYEQYF

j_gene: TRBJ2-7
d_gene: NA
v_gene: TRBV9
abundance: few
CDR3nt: TGTGCCAGCAGCGTAGATTTGGGGGAAGGCGAGCAGTACTTC
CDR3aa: CASSVDLGEGEQYF

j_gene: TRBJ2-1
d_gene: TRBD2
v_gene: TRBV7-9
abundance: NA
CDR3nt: TGTGCCAGCAGCTCGGGAGGGCCCCGCGATGAGCAGTTCTTC
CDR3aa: CASSSGGPRDEQFF

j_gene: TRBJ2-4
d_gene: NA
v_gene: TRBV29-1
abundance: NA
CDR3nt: TGCAGCGTGTGGGTAGGGGCCAAAAACATTCAGTACTTC
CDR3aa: CSVWVGAKNIQYF

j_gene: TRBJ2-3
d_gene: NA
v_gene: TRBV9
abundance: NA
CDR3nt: TGTGCCAGCAGCGTAAGCGGGTCAAGCACAGATACGCAGTATTTT
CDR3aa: CASSVSGSSTDTQYF

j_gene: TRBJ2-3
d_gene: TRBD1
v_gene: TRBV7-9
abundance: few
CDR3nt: TGTGCCAGCAGCCCACGTGGGGGACAGGCGGAAATACTCGGCACAGATACGCAGTATTTT
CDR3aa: CASSPRGGQAEILGTDTQYF

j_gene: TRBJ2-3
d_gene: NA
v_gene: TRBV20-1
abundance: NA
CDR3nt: TGCAGTGCTCCCCTGTCGGGCACAGTATCGGATACGCAGTATTTT
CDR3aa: CSAPLSGTVSDTQYF

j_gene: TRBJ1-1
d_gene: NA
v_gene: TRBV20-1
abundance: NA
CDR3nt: TGCAGTGCGCAGGGTTCTAGCACTGAAGCTTTCTTT
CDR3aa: CSAQGSSTEAFF

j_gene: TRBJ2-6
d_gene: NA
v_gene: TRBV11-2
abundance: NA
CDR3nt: TGTGCCAGCAGCCCCGGGGCAGGGAACTCTGGGGCCAACGTCCTGACTTTC
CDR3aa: CASSPGAGNSGANVLTF

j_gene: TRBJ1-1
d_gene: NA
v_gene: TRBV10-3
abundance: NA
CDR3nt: TGTGCCATCAGTGGTCCGGGGGAACGGGCTGAAGCTTTCTTT
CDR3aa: CAISGPGERAEAFF

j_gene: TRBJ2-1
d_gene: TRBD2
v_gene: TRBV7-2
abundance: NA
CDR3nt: TGTGCCAGCACTAAGCGGGGGTCAAGCTCCTACAATGAGCAGTTCTTC
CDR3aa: CASTKRGSSSYNEQFF

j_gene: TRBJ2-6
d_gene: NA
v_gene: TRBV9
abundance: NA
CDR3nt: TGTGCCAGCAGCGTAGGAGCCCCGGGACAAATCAGAACTTCTGGGGCCAACGTCCTGACTTTC
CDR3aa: CASSVGAPGQIRTSGANVLTF

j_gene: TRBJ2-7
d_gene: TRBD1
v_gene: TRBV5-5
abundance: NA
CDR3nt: TGTGCCAGCGGAAGGACAGGGCCCTACGAGCAGTACTTC
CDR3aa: CASGRTGPYEQYF

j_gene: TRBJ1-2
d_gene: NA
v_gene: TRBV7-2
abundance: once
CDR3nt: TGTGCCAGCAGTTCTCGGCACCAATCCCCCTATGGCTACACCTTC
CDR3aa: CASSSRHQSPYGYTF

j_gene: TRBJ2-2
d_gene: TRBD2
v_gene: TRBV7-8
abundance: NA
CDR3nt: TGTGCCAGCAGCCCCCGGACTAGCGGGGGGGCGAACACCGGGGAGCTGTTTTTT
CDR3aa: CASSPRTSGGANTGELFF

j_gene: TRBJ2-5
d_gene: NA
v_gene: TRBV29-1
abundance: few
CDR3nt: TGCAGCGTTGGAGGTGGGGGGCCGGGGGAGACCCAGTACTTC
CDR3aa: CSVGGGGPGETQYF